Listed below are T cell receptor beta chains from one sample, sequenced in a study of CD8 T cells in ankylosing spondylitis. MiXCR, applied by TCRdb to the 5' RACE reads, yields one record per CDR3 protein. Here the sample spans 230,000 or so distinct CDR3 sequences, more than 15% being singletons. Sequenced sample: blood, either unsorted or a sorted T cell fraction (not recorded which). These receptors originate from a male donor with ankylosing spondylitis or in good health (not recorded which). Each CDR3 is given with its conserved first and last residue.

J | V | CDR3
TRBJ2-5 | TRBV11-2 | CASSLEIGQGETQYF
TRBJ2-7 | TRBV28 | CASSLIRSSRSYEQYF
TRBJ2-3 | TRBV29-1 | CSVELAGGYSTHTQYF
TRBJ1-3 | TRBV9 | CASSAQGAAGNTIYF
TRBJ2-1 | TRBV5-1 | CASSLRRMADYNEQFF
TRBJ2-1 | TRBV12-3/TRBV12-4 | CASSDPHNEQFF
TRBJ2-3 | TRBV5-1 | CASSLGFRYGSSEGTQYF
TRBJ2-5 | TRBV20-1 | CSAREGGETETQYF
TRBJ2-3 | TRBV29-1 | CSVESPTDPDTQYF
TRBJ2-3 | TRBV10-2 | CASSETRLAGPVDTQYF
TRBJ2-1 | TRBV6-5 | CASSYAFEVEGDEQFF
TRBJ2-7 | TRBV21-1 | CASSKATGTSGTYEQYF
TRBJ2-7 | TRBV20-1 | CSASPLVTDSSYEQYF
TRBJ2-7 | TRBV28 | CASSYTPHGTYEQYF
TRBJ2-1 | TRBV7-9 | CASSLPAYNEQFF
TRBJ2-7 | TRBV6-1 | CAIRGTSGSYEQYF
TRBJ2-1 | TRBV12-3/TRBV12-4 | CASSLDTGKYNEQFF
TRBJ2-3 | TRBV20-1 | CSAPTWARAQASSTDTQYF
TRBJ1-4 | TRBV5-1 | CASSTNYRLGNEKLFF
TRBJ2-7 | TRBV5-1 | CASSPDSPYEQYF
TRBJ2-1 | TRBV29-1 | CSVDDRELYNEQFF
TRBJ2-2 | TRBV6-5 | CASSYQDGHTGELFF
TRBJ2-3 | TRBV5-1 | CASSWAGITDTQYF
TRBJ2-3 | TRBV2 | CASGKGGLTSAHTDTQYF
TRBJ2-7 | TRBV13 | CASSLGGRSAYEQYF
TRBJ2-3 | TRBV5-1 | CASSITSGRVPDTQYF
TRBJ2-2 | TRBV7-2 | CASSSDAGTSKELFF